The sequence of this T cell receptor (beta chain) was determined in a study of blood T cell repertoires in COVID-19. Study in general: Acute and convalescent COVID-19 samples came from the United States, Italy and Spain. PBMCs, B-cell-depleted T cells, or T cells provided the cDNA or gDNA that made up the material.

In the original workflow: The authors estimated nucleated cell counts from reference gene primer amplification. Measured with immunoSEQ multiplex PCR; TCRdb has only the in-frame clones, and not every one. For V, J and clone size, that table is used; D and trimming come from the DNA. The repertoire holds approximately 65,000 clones, 90% seen once, with approximately 5% in the top ten. V lost 4 bases to trimming and J lost 6 bases, with 10 bases between them. CDR3 length equals 11 residues. CDR1 and CDR2 (germline): DFQATT, SNEGSKA (reference sequence). The material sequenced was peripheral blood. This receptor was identified in a young woman with acute or convalescent COVID-19. The chain carries TRBV20-1 and TRBJ2-7; D call uncertain. The CDR3 DNA follows: TGCAGTGCTAATTCGGGTCTCGAGCAGTACTTC. It translates to CSANSGLEQYF.